This is a list of T cell receptor beta chains from one sample in a study of cytomegalovirus exposure and HLA in healthy donors. The table came from immunoSEQ multiplex PCR; TCRdb's copy has only in-frame clones and leaves some out. The sample contains around 190,000 clones, about 9% of which appear only once. Source material: PBMCs. These receptors were taken from a woman in her twenties or thirties in good health and CMV-seropositive. Each CDR3 is given with its conserved first and last residue. The D gene is left open where the match is weak. Expanded clones get a size class; other rows say once, few or many, or leave the size out.

TRBV30	TRBD1	TRBJ2-5	.	CAWSPPGTGETQYF	TGTGCCTGGTCGCCACCCGGGACAGGAGAGACCCAGTACTTC
TRBV27	TRBD2	TRBJ2-7	few	CASRLAGPNSYEQYF	TGTGCCAGCAGACTAGCGGGGCCTAATTCCTACGAGCAGTACTTC
TRBV21-1	.	TRBJ2-2	.	CASSKAQVNTGELFF	TGTGCCAGCAGCAAAGCGCAGGTCAACACCGGGGAGCTGTTTTTT
TRBV11-2	.	TRBJ2-3	few	CASSLAVGRTDTQYF	TGTGCCAGCAGCTTAGCCGTCGGGAGAACAGATACGCAGTATTTT
TRBV6-1	TRBD1	TRBJ2-5	.	CASSEGGQGETQYF	TGTGCCAGCAGTGAAGGGGGACAGGGAGAGACCCAGTACTTC
TRBV9	.	TRBJ1-5	.	CASSWGLNQPQHF	TGTGCCAGCAGCTGGGGACTCAATCAGCCCCAGCATTTT
TRBV6-6	.	TRBJ2-5	.	CASGLGGGLETQYF	TGTGCCAGCGGTTTAGGGGGGGGGTTAGAGACCCAGTACTTC
TRBV2	.	TRBJ1-1	.	CASSERIQINTEAFF	TGTGCCAGCAGTGAAAGGATACAGATTAACACTGAAGCTTTCTTT
TRBV6-1	TRBD1	TRBJ1-1	.	CASSGYRGANTEAFF	TGTGCCAGCAGTGGTTACAGGGGGGCGAACACTGAAGCTTTCTTT
TRBV11-2	.	TRBJ2-1	.	CASSPHLRGEQFF	TGTGCCAGCAGCCCACACCTCAGGGGAGAGCAGTTCTTC
TRBV5-1	.	TRBJ2-5	.	CASSRGTAVETQYF	TGCGCCAGCAGCCGCGGGACAGCTGTAGAGACCCAGTACTTC
TRBV6-6	.	TRBJ2-1	.	CASSFLRSNLYNEQFF	TGTGCCAGCAGTTTCCTCCGGAGTAATCTGTACAATGAGCAGTTCTTC
TRBV7-9	TRBD2	TRBJ2-5	.	CASSLPRLAGETQYF	TGTGCCAGCAGCTTACCTCGGCTAGCGGGAGAGACCCAGTACTTC
TRBV6-6	.	TRBJ2-3	few	CASSYARAGSADTQYF	TGTGCCAGCAGTTACGCCCGGGCGGGTTCAGCAGATACGCAGTATTTT
TRBV27	.	TRBJ1-2	few	CASSLTGAQGPADYGYTF	TGTGCCAGCAGTCTTACAGGCGCTCAGGGGCCCGCCGACTATGGCTACACCTTC
TRBV2	.	TRBJ1-5	few	CASSVEQGGHRNQPQHF	TGTGCCAGCAGTGTGGAACAGGGAGGGCATAGGAATCAGCCCCAGCATTTT
TRBV2	.	TRBJ1-2	.	CASRRDLRTDSSRYGYTF	TGTGCCAGCAGGAGAGACCTACGGACGGACTCGTCACGTTATGGCTACACCTTC
TRBV27	.	TRBJ2-2	.	CASSLPGTGELFF	TGTGCCAGCAGTTTGCCGGGCACCGGGGAGCTGTTTTTT
TRBV29-1	TRBD1	TRBJ2-3	few	CSVEGTASTDTQYF	TGCAGCGTTGAGGGGACAGCTAGCACAGATACGCAGTATTTT
TRBV7-3	.	TRBJ2-1	few	CASSLKGGHEQFF	TGTGCCAGCAGCTTAAAAGGCGGCCATGAGCAGTTCTTC
TRBV5-1	.	TRBJ2-3	.	CASSSSAVGTDTQYF	TGCGCCAGCAGCTCTAGCGCCGTGGGGACAGATACGCAGTATTTT
TRBV4-1	TRBD1	TRBJ1-1	few	CASSLDRVEAFF	TGCGCCAGCAGCCTGGACAGGGTTGAAGCTTTCTTT
TRBV6-5	TRBD1	TRBJ1-1	few	CASSFLRAGGNAEAFF	TGTGCCAGCAGTTTTTTAAGGGCAGGGGGTAACGCTGAAGCTTTCTTT
TRBV27	.	TRBJ2-7	.	CASSLRGGVTEQYF	TGTGCCAGCAGTTTAAGAGGCGGGGTGACCGAGCAGTACTTC
TRBV30	TRBD1	TRBJ1-2	.	CAWSPQGFYGYTF	TGTGCCTGGAGTCCACAGGGGTTCTATGGCTACACCTTC
TRBV29-1	.	TRBJ1-2	few	CSVDDSYGYTF	TGCAGCGTGGATGACAGTTATGGCTACACCTTC
TRBV19	TRBD1	TRBJ1-5	few	CATWDSLNQPQHF	TGTGCCACTTGGGACAGCCTCAATCAGCCCCAGCATTTT
TRBV5-1	.	TRBJ2-5	few	CASSLPEETQYF	TGCGCCAGCAGCTTGCCTGAAGAGACCCAGTACTTC
TRBV9	TRBD1	TRBJ2-6	.	CASSETGGVSTGANVLTF	TGTGCCAGCAGCGAGACAGGGGGGGTTTCAACTGGGGCCAACGTCCTGACTTTC
TRBV6-6	TRBD1	TRBJ1-1	.	CASSYSGTGGTEAFF	TGTGCCAGCAGTTACTCAGGGACAGGGGGCACTGAAGCTTTCTTT
TRBV29-1	.	TRBJ1-2	.	CSVEDLVGYGYTF	TGCAGCGTTGAAGATCTCGTCGGTTATGGCTACACCTTC
TRBV14	.	TRBJ1-1	.	CASSQNTGKNTEAFF	TGTGCCAGCAGCCAGAATACAGGGAAAAACACTGAAGCTTTCTTT
TRBV5-1	TRBD2	TRBJ2-1	few	CASRRLAGGLNPYNEQFF	TGCGCCAGCCGACGACTAGCGGGAGGACTTAACCCCTACAATGAGCAGTTCTTC
TRBV10-1	TRBD1	TRBJ2-7	few	CASSSTGTGAFYEQYF	TGCGCCAGCAGTTCCACCGGGACAGGGGCTTTTTACGAGCAGTACTTC
TRBV5-1	TRBD1	TRBJ2-7	.	CASQGVGEQYF	TGCGCCAGCCAGGGGGTAGGGGAGCAGTACTTC
TRBV5-1	.	TRBJ2-2	few	CASSLGTANTGELFF	TGCGCCAGCAGCTTGGGGACAGCGAACACCGGGGAGCTGTTTTTT
TRBV6-5	.	TRBJ2-7	few	CASSRGAYEQYF	TGTGCCAGCAGTCGCGGGGCCTACGAGCAGTACTTC
TRBV2	TRBD2	TRBJ2-7	few	CASSRGGLPSYEQYF	TGTGCCAGCAGTCGGGGGGGTTTGCCTTCCTACGAGCAGTACTTC
TRBV15	.	TRBJ2-6	.	CATSTGATGANVLTF	TGTGCCACCAGCACAGGTGCAACTGGGGCCAACGTCCTGACTTTC
TRBV4-1	.	TRBJ1-1	.	CASSQAIWRLNTEAFF	TGCGCCAGCAGCCAAGCAATCTGGAGGCTAAACACTGAAGCTTTCTTT
TRBV7-3	.	TRBJ2-2	few	CASSLGGVNTGELFF	TGTGCCAGCAGCTTAGGCGGAGTCAACACCGGGGAGCTGTTTTTT
TRBV5-4	.	TRBJ1-2	few	CASSLSQGPYGYTF	TGTGCCAGCAGCTTGAGCCAGGGGCCGTATGGCTACACCTTC
TRBV15	.	TRBJ1-2	few	CATSRIRQDPNYGYTF	TGTGCCACCAGCAGAATTAGACAGGACCCCAACTATGGCTACACCTTC
TRBV4-1	TRBD1	TRBJ1-2	.	CASSQVQGAGYGYTF	TGCGCCAGCAGCCAAGTTCAGGGGGCCGGCTATGGCTACACCTTC
TRBV27	.	TRBJ1-5	.	CASSLTRQGSGNQPQHF	TGTGCCAGCAGTTTGACTAGGCAGGGAAGCGGCAATCAGCCCCAGCATTTT